This T cell receptor (beta chain) comes out of a study of blood T cells in healthy people across ages. This clonotype was seen a few times. The authors ran a second PCR of about 6 to 11 cycles using a sample-barcoded 5' primer and a J-beta primer mix. MiXCR was run by TCRdb on the 5' RACE reads, yielding one entry per CDR3 protein. The repertoire holds approximately 770,000 distinct CDR3 sequences, with roughly 64% as singletons. This CDR3 is 17 amino acids long. The V and J ends lost 7 bases and 7 bases, in that order; junction bases with no gene match: 17. Sequenced material: blood. The receptor comes from a man younger than 45 in good health. The genes are TRBV12-3 or TRBV12-4 and TRBJ2-1, with 9 bases aligning to TRBD2. The chain's CDR3 is CASNSPSGIWDKNEQFF. For the CDR3, the DNA is TGTGCCAGCAACAGTCCTAGCGGGATATGGGACAAAAATGAGCAGTTCTTC.